This record covers a single TCR beta chain. Its antigen remains unidentified. TCRdb re-called the reads with MiXCR, one entry per CDR3 protein. The sample includes 11,000 to 15,000 distinct CDR3 sequences, roughly an eighth seen only once; the top ten take 15%. The data derive from a study of type 1 regulatory T cells. On the study more broadly: This in vitro CD4 product, T-allo10, is enriched for Tr1 cells and alloantigen-specific.

Between the trimmed V and J ends, which lost 6 bases and 1 base, there was a span of 9 bases. Germline values: CDR1 KGHSH, CDR2 LQKENI. CDR3 length: 13 residues. J is TRBJ1-1 and V is TRBV18, with D unclear. The source is a human donor in good health. Sequencing was carried out using cultured T cells, either the whole culture or a sorted T cell fraction (not recorded which). The CDR3 sequence: CASSSSGNTEAFF. The CDR3 DNA is TGTGCCAGCTCCAGCTCGGGGAACACTGAAGCTTTCTTT. Complete variable domain (other parts from reference TRBV18 and TRBJ1-1): NAGVMQNPRHLVRRRGQEARLRCSPMKGHSHVYWYRQLPEEGLKFMVYLQKENIIDESGMPKERFSAEFPKEGPSILRIQQVVRGDSAAYFCASSSSGNTEAFFGQGTRLTVV.